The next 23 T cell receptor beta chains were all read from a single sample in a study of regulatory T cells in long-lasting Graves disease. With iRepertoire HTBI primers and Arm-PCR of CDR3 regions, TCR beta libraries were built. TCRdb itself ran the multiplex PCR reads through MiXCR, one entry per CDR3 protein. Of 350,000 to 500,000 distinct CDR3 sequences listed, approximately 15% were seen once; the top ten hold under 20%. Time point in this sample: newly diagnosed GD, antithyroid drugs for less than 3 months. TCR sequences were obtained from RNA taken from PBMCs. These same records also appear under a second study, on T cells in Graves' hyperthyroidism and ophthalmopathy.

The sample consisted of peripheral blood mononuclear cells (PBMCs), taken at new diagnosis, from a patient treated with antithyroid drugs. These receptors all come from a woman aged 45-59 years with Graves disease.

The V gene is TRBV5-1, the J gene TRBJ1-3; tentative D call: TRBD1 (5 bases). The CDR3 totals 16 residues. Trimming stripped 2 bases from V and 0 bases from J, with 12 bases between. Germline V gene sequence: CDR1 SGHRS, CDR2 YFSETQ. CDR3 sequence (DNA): TGCGCCAGCAGCTTCGACAGCCCGGTCTCTGGAAACACCATATATTTT. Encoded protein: CASSFDSPVSGNTIYF.

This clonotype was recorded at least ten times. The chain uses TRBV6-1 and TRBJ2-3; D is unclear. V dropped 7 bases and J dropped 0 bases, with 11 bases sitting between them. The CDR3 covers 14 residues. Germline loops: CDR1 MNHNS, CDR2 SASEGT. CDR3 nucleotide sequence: TGTGCCAGCAATGCGGCGGTTAGCACAGATACGCAGTATTTT. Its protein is CASNAAVSTDTQYF.

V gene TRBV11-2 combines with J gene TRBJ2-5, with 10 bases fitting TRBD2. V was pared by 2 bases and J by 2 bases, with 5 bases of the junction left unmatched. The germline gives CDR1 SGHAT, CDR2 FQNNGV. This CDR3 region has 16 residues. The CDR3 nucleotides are TGTGCCAGCAGCTTACCCCGGACTAGCGGACAAGAGACCCAGTACTTC. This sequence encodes CASSLPRTSGQETQYF.

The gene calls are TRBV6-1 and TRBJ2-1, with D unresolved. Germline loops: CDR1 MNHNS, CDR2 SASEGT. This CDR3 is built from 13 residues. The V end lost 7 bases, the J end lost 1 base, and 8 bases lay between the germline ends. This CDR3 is CASNAGSYNEQFF. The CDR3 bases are TGTGCCAGCAACGCAGGATCCTACAATGAGCAGTTCTTC.

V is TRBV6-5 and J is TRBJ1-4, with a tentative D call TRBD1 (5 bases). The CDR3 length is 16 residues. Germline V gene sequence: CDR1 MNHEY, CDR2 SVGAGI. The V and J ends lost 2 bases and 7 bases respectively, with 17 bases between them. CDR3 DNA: TGTGCCAGCAGTTACCGCCAGGCAGCGAGGGGTGAAAAACTGTTTTTT. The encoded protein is CASSYRQAARGEKLFF.

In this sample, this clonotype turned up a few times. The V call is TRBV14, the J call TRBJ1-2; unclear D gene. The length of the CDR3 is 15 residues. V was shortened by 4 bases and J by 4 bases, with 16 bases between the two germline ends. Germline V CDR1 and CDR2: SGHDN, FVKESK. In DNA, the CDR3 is TGTGCCAGCAGCCCCAGGACGCAAACGGCCTATGGCTACACCTTC. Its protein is CASSPRTQTAYGYTF.

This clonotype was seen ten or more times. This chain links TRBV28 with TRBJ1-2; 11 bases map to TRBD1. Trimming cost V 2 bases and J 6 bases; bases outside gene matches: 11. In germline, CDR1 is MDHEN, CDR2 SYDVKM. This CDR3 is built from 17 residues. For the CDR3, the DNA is TGTGCCAGCAGTTTACTAGCCGGGACAGGGGGACGGGATGGCTACACCTTC. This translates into CASSLLAGTGGRDGYTF.

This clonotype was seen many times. The CDR3 reads CASSFLHRGGEEQYF. DNA for the CDR3: TGTGCCAGCAGTTTTCTTCACAGGGGAGGCGAGGAGCAGTACTTC. The chain carries TRBV27 and TRBJ2-7; TRBD1 is a possible D gene (7 bases). The germline V gene encodes CDR1 MNHEY and CDR2 SMNVEV (reference sequence). This CDR3 has 15 residues. Between the trimmed V and J ends, which lost 3 bases and 7 bases, there was a span of 19 bases.

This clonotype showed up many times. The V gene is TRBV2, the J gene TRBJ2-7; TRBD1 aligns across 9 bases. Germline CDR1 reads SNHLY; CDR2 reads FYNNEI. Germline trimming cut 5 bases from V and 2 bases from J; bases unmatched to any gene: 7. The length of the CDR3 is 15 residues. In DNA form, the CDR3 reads TGTGCCAGCAGTCCGACGGGACAGGGTCCCTACGAGCAGTACTTC. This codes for CASSPTGQGPYEQYF.

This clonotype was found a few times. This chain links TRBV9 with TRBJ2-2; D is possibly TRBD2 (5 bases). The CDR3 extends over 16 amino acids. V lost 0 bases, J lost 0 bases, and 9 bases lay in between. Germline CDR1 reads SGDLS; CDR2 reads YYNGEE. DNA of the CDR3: TGTGCCAGCAGCGTAGCTCTAGCCCCGAACACCGGGGAGCTGTTTTTT. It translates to CASSVALAPNTGELFF.

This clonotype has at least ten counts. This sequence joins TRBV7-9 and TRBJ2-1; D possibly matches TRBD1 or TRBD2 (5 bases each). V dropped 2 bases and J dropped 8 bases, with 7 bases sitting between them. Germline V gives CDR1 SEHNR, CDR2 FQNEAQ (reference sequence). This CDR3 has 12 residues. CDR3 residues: CASSLRGDEQFF. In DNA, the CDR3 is TGTGCCAGCAGCTTAAGGGGAGATGAGCAGTTCTTC. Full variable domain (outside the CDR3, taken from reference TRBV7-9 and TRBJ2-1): DTGVSQNPRHKITKRGQNVTFRCDPISEHNRLYWYRQTLGQGPEFLTYFQNEAQLEKSRLLSDRFSAERPKGSFSTLEIQRTEQGDSAMYLCASSLRGDEQFFGPGTRLTVL.

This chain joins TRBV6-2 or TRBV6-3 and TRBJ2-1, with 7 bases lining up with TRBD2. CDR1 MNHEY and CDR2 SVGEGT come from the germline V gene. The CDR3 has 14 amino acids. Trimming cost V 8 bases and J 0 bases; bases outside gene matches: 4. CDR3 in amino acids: CASGGGDSYNEQFF. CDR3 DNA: TGTGCCAGCGGGGGGGGTGACTCCTACAATGAGCAGTTCTTC.

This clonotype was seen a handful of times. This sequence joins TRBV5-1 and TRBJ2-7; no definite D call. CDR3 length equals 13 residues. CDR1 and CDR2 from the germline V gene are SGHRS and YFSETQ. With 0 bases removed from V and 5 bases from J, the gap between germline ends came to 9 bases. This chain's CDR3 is CASSLAFTDEQYF. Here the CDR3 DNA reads TGCGCCAGCAGCTTGGCCTTCACCGACGAGCAGTACTTC.

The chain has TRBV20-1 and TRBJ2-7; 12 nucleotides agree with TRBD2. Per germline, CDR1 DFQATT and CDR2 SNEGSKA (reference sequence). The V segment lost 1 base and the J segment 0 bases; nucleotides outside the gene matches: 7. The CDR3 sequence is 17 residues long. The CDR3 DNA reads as TGCAGTGCTAGAGGTCTAGCGGGAGGGCCCACCTCCTACGAGCAGTACTTC. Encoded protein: CSARGLAGGPTSYEQYF.

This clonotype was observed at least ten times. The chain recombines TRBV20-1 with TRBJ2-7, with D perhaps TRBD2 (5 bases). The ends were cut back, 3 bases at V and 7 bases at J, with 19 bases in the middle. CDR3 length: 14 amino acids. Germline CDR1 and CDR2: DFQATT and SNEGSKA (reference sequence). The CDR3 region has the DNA TGCAGTGCTAGTGGTTCCGGGGATTTTGAAGAGCAGTACTTC. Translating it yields CSASGSGDFEEQYF.

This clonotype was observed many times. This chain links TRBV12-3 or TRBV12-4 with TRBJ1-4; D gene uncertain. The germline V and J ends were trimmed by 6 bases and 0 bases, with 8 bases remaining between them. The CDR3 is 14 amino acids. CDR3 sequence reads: CASSPLSTNEKLFF. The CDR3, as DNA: TGTGCCAGCAGCCCCCTTTCAACTAATGAAAAACTGTTTTTT.

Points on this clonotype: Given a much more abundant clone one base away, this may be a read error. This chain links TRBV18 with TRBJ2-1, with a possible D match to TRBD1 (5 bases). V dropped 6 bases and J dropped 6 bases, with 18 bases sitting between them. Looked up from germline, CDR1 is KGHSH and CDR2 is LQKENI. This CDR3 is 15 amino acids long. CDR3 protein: CASSGVQATGNEQFF. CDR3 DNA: TGTGCCAGCTCGGGCGTACAGGCGACGGGCAATGAGCAGTTCTTC.

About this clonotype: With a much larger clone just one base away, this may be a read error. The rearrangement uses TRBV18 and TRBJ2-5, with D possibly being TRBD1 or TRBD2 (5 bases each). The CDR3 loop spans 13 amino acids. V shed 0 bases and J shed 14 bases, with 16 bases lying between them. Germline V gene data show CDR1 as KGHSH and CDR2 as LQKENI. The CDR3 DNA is TGTGCCAGCTCACCACCGTCGTCAGAGGGGTCCTACTTC. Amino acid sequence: CASSPPSSEGSYF.

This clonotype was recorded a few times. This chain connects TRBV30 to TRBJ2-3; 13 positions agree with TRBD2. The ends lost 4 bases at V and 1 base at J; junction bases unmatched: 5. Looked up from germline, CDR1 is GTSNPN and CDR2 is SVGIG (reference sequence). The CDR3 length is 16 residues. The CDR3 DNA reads TGTGCCTGGACTCGTGGACTAGCGGGAGGCACAGATACGCAGTATTTT. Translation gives CAWTRGLAGGTDTQYF.

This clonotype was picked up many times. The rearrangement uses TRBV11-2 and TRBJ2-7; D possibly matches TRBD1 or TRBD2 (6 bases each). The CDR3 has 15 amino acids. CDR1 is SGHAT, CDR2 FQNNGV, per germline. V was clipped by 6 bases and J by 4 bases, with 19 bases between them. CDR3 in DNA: TGTGCCAGCAGAGGGGGGAGAACTGCGGCTTACGAGCAGTACTTC. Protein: CASRGGRTAAYEQYF. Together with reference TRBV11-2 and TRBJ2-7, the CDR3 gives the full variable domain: EAGVAQSPRYKIIEKRQSVAFWCNPISGHATLYWYQQILGQGPKLLIQFQNNGVVDDSQLPKDRFSAERLKGVDSTLKIQPAKLEDSAVYLCASRGGRTAAYEQYFGPGTRLTVT.

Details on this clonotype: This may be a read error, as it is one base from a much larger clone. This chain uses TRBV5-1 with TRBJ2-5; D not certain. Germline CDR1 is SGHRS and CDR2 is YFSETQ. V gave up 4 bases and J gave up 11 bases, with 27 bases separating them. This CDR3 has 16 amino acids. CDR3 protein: CASSPGPSSSYNEQYF. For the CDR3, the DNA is TGCGCCAGCAGCCCTGGACCCAGTTCCTCCTACAATGAGCAGTACTTC.

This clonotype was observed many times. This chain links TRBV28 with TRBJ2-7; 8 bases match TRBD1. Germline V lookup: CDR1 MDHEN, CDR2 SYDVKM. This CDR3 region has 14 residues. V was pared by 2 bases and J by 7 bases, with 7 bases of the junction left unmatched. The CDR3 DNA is TGTGCCAGCAGTTTAATGGGACAGGTGGGAGAGCAGTACTTC. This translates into CASSLMGQVGEQYF.

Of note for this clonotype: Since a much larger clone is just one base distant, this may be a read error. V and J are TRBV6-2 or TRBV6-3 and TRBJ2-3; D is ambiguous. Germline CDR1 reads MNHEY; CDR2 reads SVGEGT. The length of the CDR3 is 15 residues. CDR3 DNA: TGTGTCAGCTCCCGTAGCATTCCGGCCACAGATACGCAGTATTTT. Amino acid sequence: CVSSRSIPATDTQYF.